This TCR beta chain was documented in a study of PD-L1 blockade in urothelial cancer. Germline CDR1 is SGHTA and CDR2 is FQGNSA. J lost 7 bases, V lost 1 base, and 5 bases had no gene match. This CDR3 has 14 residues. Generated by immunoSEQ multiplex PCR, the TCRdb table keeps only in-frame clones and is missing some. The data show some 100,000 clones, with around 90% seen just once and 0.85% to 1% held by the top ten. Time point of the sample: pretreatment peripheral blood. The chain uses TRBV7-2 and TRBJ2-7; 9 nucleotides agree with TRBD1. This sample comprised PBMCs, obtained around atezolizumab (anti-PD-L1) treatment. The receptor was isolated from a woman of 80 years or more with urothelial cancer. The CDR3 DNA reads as TGTGCCAGCAGCTTAGGGACAGGGGCCTGGGAGCAGTACTTC. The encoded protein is CASSLGTGAWEQYF.